These 17 T cell receptor beta chains came from one sample sequenced in a study of identical twins. TCRdb re-called the 5' RACE reads through MiXCR, storing one row per CDR3 protein. This table holds fewer than 350,000 distinct CDR3 sequences, about 8.1% found once. This sample was shared with a second study, whose subject was yellow fever vaccine responses in identical twins.

The sample consisted of memory (CD45RO+) T cells sorted from blood. These receptors all come from a woman younger than 35 in good health.

The rearrangement uses TRBV20-1 and TRBJ2-1, with 10 bases fitting TRBD2. Trimming took 5 bases from V and 2 from J; bases not matched to a gene: 9. The CDR3 contains 16 residues. Germline values: CDR1 DFQATT, CDR2 SNEGSKA (reference sequence). CDR3: CSAPRSGRATYNEQFF. The CDR3 nucleotides read TGCAGTGCTCCTAGAAGCGGGAGGGCAACCTACAATGAGCAGTTCTTC.

This clonotype was seen at least ten times. J is TRBJ2-7 and V is TRBV4-1; D unclear. V shed 1 base and J shed 7 bases, with 14 bases lying between them. The CDR3 consists of 14 residues. Germline CDR1 reads MGHRA; CDR2 reads YSYEKL. CDR3 sequence (DNA): TGCGCCAGCAGCCAAGGAAGGGCCCTGAGGGAGCAGTACTTC. It yields the protein CASSQGRALREQYF.

This clonotype was seen at least ten times. The CDR3, as DNA: TGCAGCGTGGGACAGGGACAGAACACCGGGGAGCTGTTTTTT. Translating gives CSVGQGQNTGELFF. The chain carries TRBV29-1 and TRBJ2-2; TRBD1 agrees at 9 bases. The CDR3 consists of 14 residues. V shed 6 bases, J shed 1 base, and the junction held 3 bases outside the gene matches. Germline V gene lookup returns CDR1 SQVTM and CDR2 ANQGSEA.

This clonotype was seen repeatedly, ten times or more. This chain uses TRBV2 with TRBJ2-1; a possible D gene is TRBD2 (6 bases). CDR1 SNHLY and CDR2 FYNNEI come from the germline V gene. The CDR3 contains 14 residues. With 8 bases removed from V and 1 base from J, the gap between germline ends came to 12 bases. The CDR3 DNA sequence: TGTGCCAGCCGGGGGTCGGTTTCCTACAATGAGCAGTTCTTC. It specifies CASRGSVSYNEQFF.

This clonotype was found a few times. The chain recombines TRBV20-1 with TRBJ1-2; D remains ambiguous. V dropped 2 bases and J dropped 3 bases, with 10 bases sitting between them. The CDR3 is 13 amino acids. Germline V gene lookup returns CDR1 DFQATT and CDR2 SNEGSKA (reference sequence). CDR3 sequence (DNA): TGCAGTGCTAGAAAGGGCCGGGACTATGGCTACACCTTC. As protein: CSARKGRDYGYTF.

This clonotype was seen repeatedly, ten times or more. The rearrangement joins TRBV24-1 to TRBJ2-1; the D gene is possibly TRBD2 (5 bases). The CDR3 runs to 14 residues. Trimming took off 5 bases at V and 0 bases at J, with 7 bases between the two ends. Germline CDR1 KGHDR, CDR2 SFDVKD. As DNA, the CDR3 is TGTGCCACCAGTGTTGGAGGCTCCTACAATGAGCAGTTCTTC. Encoded protein: CATSVGGSYNEQFF.

This clonotype was observed a few times. The rearrangement joins TRBV20-1 to TRBJ2-7, with 8 bases matching TRBD1. Germline values: CDR1 DFQATT, CDR2 SNEGSKA (reference sequence). The V and J ends lost 4 bases and 5 bases, in that order; junction bases with no gene match: 7. This CDR3 has 13 residues. In DNA, the CDR3 is TGCAGTGCTAAGGACAGGGCCACCGACGAGCAGTACTTC. This gives the protein CSAKDRATDEQYF.

The rearrangement uses TRBV7-6 and TRBJ2-1; no reliable D call. Germline V gene data show CDR1 as SGHVS and CDR2 as FNYEAQ. Deletions cut 1 base from V and 2 bases from J, with 3 bases between. This CDR3 is 13 amino acids long. The CDR3, as DNA: TGTGCCAGCAGCTTAGATCCCTACAATGAGCAGTTCTTC. It encodes CASSLDPYNEQFF.

This clonotype was found a few times. The rearrangement joins TRBV5-1 to TRBJ1-3; the D is unclear. CDR1 SGHRS and CDR2 YFSETQ come from the germline V gene. Deletions cut 0 bases from V and 5 bases from J, with 12 bases between. This CDR3 spans 15 amino acids. This chain's CDR3 is CASSLDGVVRNTIYF. The CDR3 nucleotides are TGCGCCAGCAGCTTGGATGGGGTTGTCAGAAACACCATATATTTT.

The chain links TRBV20-1 to TRBJ1-1; TRBD1 matches at 7 bases. This CDR3 contains 13 residues. Germline V lookup: CDR1 DFQATT, CDR2 SNEGSKA (reference sequence). The trim removed 5 bases at V and 6 bases at J, leaving 9 bases unmatched. The CDR3 region is CSACDRANAEAFF. CDR3 nucleotide sequence: TGCAGTGCTTGCGACAGGGCCAACGCTGAAGCTTTCTTT.

This clonotype was picked up many times. The chain has TRBV29-1 and TRBJ2-1; TRBD2 might be the D (5 bases). Germline assignment: CDR1 SQVTM and CDR2 ANQGSEA. Trimming cost V 2 bases and J 7 bases, with 12 bases left between them. This CDR3 is 13 amino acids long. The CDR3 region is CSVELGLLNEQFF. CDR3 bases: TGCAGCGTTGAATTAGGACTGTTAAATGAGCAGTTCTTC.

The sample holds many counts of this clonotype. The chain is built from TRBV7-2 and TRBJ1-3; no clear D. V lost 5 bases to trimming and J lost 2 bases, with 7 bases between them. The CDR3 has 13 amino acids. Germline V lookup: CDR1 SGHTA, CDR2 FQGNSA. The CDR3 sequence is CASSPPAGNTIYF. CDR3 bases: TGTGCCAGCAGCCCCCCGGCTGGAAACACCATATATTTT.

This clonotype has at least ten counts. This rearrangement joins TRBV5-1 to TRBJ1-1; D unclear. V was trimmed by 3 bases and J by 3 bases, leaving 9 bases between them. The germline V gene has CDR1 SGHRS and CDR2 YFSETQ. This CDR3 has 13 amino acids. The CDR3 nucleotides read TGCGCCAGCAGCTACGGGAAGGACACTGAAGCTTTCTTT. It is translated as CASSYGKDTEAFF.

The table lists this clonotype with a few counts. V gene TRBV9 combines with J gene TRBJ2-3, with TRBD2 matching over 14 bases. The V gene's germline CDR1 is SGDLS and CDR2 YYNGEE. With V trimmed by 0 bases and J by 6 bases, 9 bases remained unmatched. The CDR3 extends over 18 amino acids. Written as DNA, the CDR3 is TGTGCCAGCAGCGTAGCTCCGACTAGCGGGAGGGCCCCGGATACGCAGTATTTT. Translating it yields CASSVAPTSGRAPDTQYF.

This clonotype was seen only a few times. The chain has TRBV6-2 or TRBV6-3 and TRBJ2-3; no reliable D call. Germline CDR1 is MNHEY and CDR2 is SVGEGT. This CDR3 is 15 amino acids long. V lost 4 bases and J lost 2, with 13 bases in between. As DNA, the CDR3 is TGTGCCAGCAGTTCCCCGGCAGAAGACACAGATACGCAGTATTTT. It translates to CASSSPAEDTDTQYF.

This sequence joins TRBV28 and TRBJ2-7; 7 bases fit TRBD1. Trimming cost V 3 bases and J 6 bases; bases outside gene matches: 14. The CDR3 loop spans 16 amino acids. Germline V gene data show CDR1 as MDHEN and CDR2 as SYDVKM. The CDR3 here is CASSFLDRAKGSEQYF. CDR3 in DNA: TGTGCCAGCAGTTTCTTAGACAGGGCGAAGGGCTCCGAGCAGTACTTC.

The genes are TRBV7-2 and TRBJ2-3; 14 bases map to TRBD2. This CDR3 comprises 15 residues. Per germline, CDR1 SGHTA and CDR2 FQGNSA. The V and J ends lost 5 bases and 9 bases, in that order; junction bases with no gene match: 7. The CDR3 DNA is TGTGCCAGCAGCCCCCCGGGACTAGCGGGAGACACGCAGTATTTT. Protein: CASSPPGLAGDTQYF.